The 31 T cell receptor beta chains below were found in one sample sequenced in a study of blood T cell repertoires in COVID-19. Measured with immunoSEQ multiplex PCR; TCRdb has only the in-frame clones, and not every one. The sample lists roughly 100,000 clones, around nine tenths occurring once. The sample consisted of peripheral blood. The receptors originated from a man in his forties or fifties in a cohort sampled during active COVID-19.

A few counts support this clone. The gene calls are TRBV7-8 and TRBJ2-2; possibly TRBD1 for D (6 bases). Germline V CDR1 and CDR2: SGHVS, FQNEAQ. This CDR3 has 16 amino acids. Trimming left V 5 bases short and J 5 bases short, with 18 bases between. CDR3 region: CASSRGQHIQTGELFF. CDR3 DNA: TGTGCCAGCAGCCGAGGACAGCACATACAGACCGGGGAGCTGTTTTTT.

CDR3 in amino acids: CASSGLAGGGEQFF. The CDR3 DNA sequence: TGTGCCAGCAGCGGACTAGCGGGGGGGGGTGAGCAGTTCTTC. The rearrangement uses TRBV6-6 and TRBJ2-1; 15 nucleotides line up with TRBD2. Per germline, CDR1 MNHNY and CDR2 SVGAGI (reference sequence). The CDR3 runs 14 residues. Trimming removed 6 bases from V and 9 bases from J; junction bases left unmatched: 3.

The rearrangement links TRBV4-2 to TRBJ1-2; D remains unclear. The ends were cut back, 0 bases at V and 4 bases at J, with 15 bases in the middle. The CDR3 is made up of 16 amino acids. Germline CDR1 and CDR2: LGHNA and YNFKEQ. For the CDR3, the DNA is TGTGCCAGCAGCCAAGATCCCTCCAGACTGCGCTATGGCTACACCTTC. Residues: CASSQDPSRLRYGYTF.

This rearrangement joins TRBV12-3 or TRBV12-4 to TRBJ2-3; perhaps TRBD2 as D (6 bases). CDR3 length: 13 residues. V was cut by 6 bases and J by 3 bases, with 10 bases left in between. The CDR3 protein is CASRVRETDTQYF. CDR3 in DNA: TGTGCCAGCAGAGTTCGGGAGACAGATACGCAGTATTTT.

The gene calls are TRBV19 and TRBJ2-7, with 7 nucleotides matching TRBD1. With 2 bases clipped from V and 2 bases from J, the junction kept 6 bases outside the gene matches. CDR3 length equals 15 residues. The germline V gene encodes CDR1 LNHDA and CDR2 SQIVND (reference sequence). CDR3 coding DNA: TGTGCCAGTAGTATATCTCGGGACAGTCCCTACGAGCAGTACTTC. Its protein product is CASSISRDSPYEQYF. The complete variable domain, with remaining parts taken from reference TRBV19 and TRBJ2-7, reads DGGITQSPKYLFRKEGQNVTLSCEQNLNHDAMYWYRQDPGQGLRLIYYSQIVNDFQKGDIAEGYSVSREKKESFPLTVTSAQKNPTAFYLCASSISRDSPYEQYFGPGTRLTVT.

This clone occurred once. The chain links TRBV28 to TRBJ1-4, with D perhaps matching TRBD1 (6 bases). The V and J ends lost 5 bases and 8 bases respectively, with 18 bases between them. The CDR3 sequence is 15 residues long. Germline V gene lookup returns CDR1 MDHEN and CDR2 SYDVKM. CDR3 coding DNA: TGTGCCAGCAGTAGAATTGGGGGGGCCGGAGAAAAACTGTTTTTT. Its protein is CASSRIGGAGEKLFF. The full variable domain, with the rest looked up from reference TRBV28 and TRBJ1-4, is DVKVTQSSRYLVKRTGEKVFLECVQDMDHENMFWYRQDPGLGLRLIYFSYDVKMKEKGDIPEGYSVSREKKERFSLILESASTNQTSMYLCASSRIGGAGEKLFFGSGTQLSVL.

The rearrangement links TRBV24-1 to TRBJ1-5, with D possibly being TRBD1 (5 bases). Germline loops: CDR1 KGHDR, CDR2 SFDVKD. The CDR3 covers 13 residues. The germline V and J ends were trimmed by 9 bases and 3 bases, with 11 bases remaining between them. Here the CDR3 DNA reads TGTGCCACCTCCTGGGGCTTCAATCAGCCCCAGCATTTT. Its protein is CATSWGFNQPQHF.

The chain links TRBV9 to TRBJ2-3; D perhaps matches TRBD2 (5 bases). Germline-derived CDR1 and CDR2 are SGDLS and YYNGEE. There are 17 residues in the CDR3. The germline V and J ends were trimmed by 3 bases and 0 bases, with 17 bases remaining between them. Here the CDR3 reads CASSAAGGATSTDTQYF. CDR3 bases: TGTGCCAGCAGCGCGGCGGGTGGCGCTACTAGCACAGATACGCAGTATTTT. Complete variable domain (other parts from reference TRBV9 and TRBJ2-3): DSGVTQTPKHLITATGQRVTLRCSPRSGDLSVYWYQQSLDQGLQFLIQYYNGEERAKGNILERFSAQQFPDLHSELNLSSLELGDSALYFCASSAAGGATSTDTQYFGPGTRLTVL.

The chain employs TRBV7-9 and TRBJ2-4, with 10 bases lining up with TRBD1. The germline gives CDR1 SEHNR, CDR2 FQNEAQ (reference sequence). This CDR3 contains 16 residues. Losses at the gene ends were 1 base for V and 6 bases for J; bases not matched to a gene: 6. In nucleotides, the CDR3 is TGTGCCAGCAGCTTAGAGGGACAGGGGTTTGGAAACATTCAGTACTTC. Residues: CASSLEGQGFGNIQYF.

J is TRBJ2-6 and V is TRBV2; TRBD1 aligns across 11 bases. This CDR3 region has 16 residues. V was pared by 8 bases and J by 3 bases, with 6 bases of the junction left unmatched. Germline V gives CDR1 SNHLY, CDR2 FYNNEI. The CDR3 loop reads CASFGQGALGANVLTF. The CDR3 coding sequence is TGTGCCAGCTTCGGACAGGGGGCGCTTGGGGCCAACGTCCTGACTTTC.

The chain combines TRBV25-1 with TRBJ1-3, with unresolved D. Germline V gene data show CDR1 as MGHDK and CDR2 as SYGVNS. This CDR3 spans 11 amino acids. V lost 7 bases and J 1 base, leaving 2 bases between the germline ends. For the CDR3, the DNA is TGTGCCAGCACATCTGGAAACACCATATATTTT. Translating it yields CASTSGNTIYF.

This sequence joins TRBV5-4 and TRBJ2-3; D is unclear. In germline, CDR1 is SGHNT, CDR2 YYREEE (reference sequence). The CDR3 has 16 residues. V lost 1 base and J lost 3, with 15 bases in between. CDR3 nucleotides: TGTGCCAGCAGCTTGTTGAATCAGCGAACGACAGATACGCAGTATTTT. Translating gives CASSLLNQRTTDTQYF.

The CDR3 loop reads CASSFLGRGTEAFF. As DNA, the CDR3 is TGTGCCAGCAGCTTCTTGGGGAGAGGCACTGAAGCTTTCTTT. V and J are TRBV11-2 and TRBJ1-1, with D unclear. Germline V gene sequence: CDR1 SGHAT, CDR2 FQNNGV. Deletions cut 3 bases from V and 4 bases from J, with 12 bases between. The CDR3 sequence is 14 residues long.

This chain joins TRBV12-5 and TRBJ2-5; 10 bases agree with TRBD2. Per germline, CDR1 LGHNT and CDR2 FRNRAP. The CDR3 sequence is 17 residues long. The J segment lost 5 bases and the V segment lost 7 bases, leaving 16 bases of the junction unmatched. The CDR3 DNA reads as TGTGCTAGTGCTTTCCCGCGAGGAGCGGGGGGGGGCGAGACCCAGTACTTC. Translation: CASAFPRGAGGGETQYF.

This clone was detected a few times. The chain is built from TRBV29-1 and TRBJ2-6; no reliable D call. The CDR3 spans 13 residues. The V gene's germline CDR1 is SQVTM and CDR2 ANQGSEA. Between the trimmed V and J ends, which lost 4 bases and 0 bases, there was a span of 4 bases. The CDR3 DNA reads TGCAGCGTTGGGAGCTCTGGGGCCAACGTCCTGACTTTC. This codes for CSVGSSGANVLTF.

This sequence joins TRBV20-1 and TRBJ1-1; possible D gene TRBD1, 6 bases. The V end was cut by 3 bases, the J end by 3 bases, with 17 bases between. Germline assignment: CDR1 DFQATT and CDR2 SNEGSKA (reference sequence). CDR3 length equals 15 residues. The CDR3 sequence is CSASLHRAWDTEAFF. The CDR3 DNA follows: TGCAGTGCTAGTCTCCACAGGGCGTGGGACACTGAAGCTTTCTTT.

This chain connects TRBV5-1 to TRBJ2-1, with 8 bases lining up with TRBD1. Germline V gene data show CDR1 as SGHRS and CDR2 as YFSETQ. The V segment lost 5 bases and the J segment 0 bases; nucleotides outside the gene matches: 7. This CDR3 is 16 amino acids long. CDR3 residues: CASRQQGVGSYNEQFF. The CDR3 DNA reads as TGCGCCAGCAGACAACAGGGGGTCGGCTCCTACAATGAGCAGTTCTTC. Full variable domain (missing parts from reference TRBV5-1 and TRBJ2-1): KAGVTQTPRYLIKTRGQQVTLSCSPISGHRSVSWYQQTPGQGLQFLFEYFSETQRNKGNFPGRFSGRQFSNSRSEMNVSTLELGDSALYLCASRQQGVGSYNEQFFGPGTRLTVL.

The V call is TRBV4-2, the J call TRBJ1-5; D is ambiguous. Trimming removed 3 bases from V and 2 bases from J, with 8 bases in between. Germline V CDR1 and CDR2: LGHNA, YNFKEQ. The CDR3 is made up of 14 amino acids. CDR3 amino acids: CASSQGEGNQPQHF. The DNA for the CDR3 is TGTGCCAGCAGCCAGGGAGAGGGCAATCAGCCCCAGCATTTT.

V and J are TRBV27 and TRBJ2-5, with D perhaps matching TRBD2 (6 bases). Deletions cut 4 bases from V and 5 bases from J, with 8 bases between. Germline CDR1 and CDR2: MNHEY and SMNVEV (reference sequence). The CDR3 length is 12 residues. CDR3 sequence (DNA): TGTGCCAGCAGTTACAGCGGGGAGACCCAGTACTTC. Translated, it gives CASSYSGETQYF.

V is TRBV5-6 and J is TRBJ2-5, with 8 nucleotides matching TRBD1. Germline CDR1 is SGHDT and CDR2 is YYEEEE. This CDR3 is 16 amino acids long. V gave up 0 bases and J gave up 5 bases; unmatched junction bases: 9. CDR3 in DNA: TGTGCCAGCAGCTTGGAGAGGCAGGGGGCTTGGGAGACCCAGTACTTC. Protein sequence: CASSLERQGAWETQYF.

The chain joins TRBV10-1 to TRBJ2-1; 8 bases map to TRBD2. Trimming cost V 0 bases and J 0 bases; bases outside gene matches: 4. CDR1 is WNHNN and CDR2 is SYGVQD in the germline V gene (reference sequence). The CDR3 consists of 17 residues. CDR3 loop: CASSESGLGSSYNEQFF. The DNA of the CDR3 is TGCGCCAGCAGTGAGTCGGGACTAGGAAGCTCCTACAATGAGCAGTTCTTC.

The V gene is TRBV5-8, the J gene TRBJ1-2; no definite D call. The CDR3 runs to 12 residues. The germline V gene has CDR1 SGHTS and CDR2 YDEGEE. V dropped 1 base and J dropped 7 bases, with 8 bases sitting between them. The CDR3 sequence is CASSLTVSGYTF. For the CDR3, the DNA is TGTGCCAGCAGCTTGACAGTTAGTGGCTACACCTTC.

The chain recombines TRBV5-1 with TRBJ2-3; TRBD2 matches at 16 bases. There are 17 residues in the CDR3. The germline CDR1 and CDR2 sequences are SGHRS and YFSETQ. Trimming at V came to 4 bases and at J to 1 base, leaving 3 bases not matched to a gene. The CDR3, as DNA: TGCGCCAGCAGCATTGGGACTAGCGGGGGGGGCACAGATACGCAGTATTTT. Translated, it gives CASSIGTSGGGTDTQYF.

This chain connects TRBV7-9 to TRBJ1-6; 8 bases are a match to TRBD1. In germline, CDR1 is SEHNR, CDR2 FQNEAQ (reference sequence). The length of the CDR3 is 14 residues. Trimming took 5 bases from V and 12 from J; bases not matched to a gene: 9. The CDR3 region is CASSTGQGLGPLHF. CDR3 bases: TGTGCCAGCAGCACTGGACAGGGTTTGGGACCCCTCCACTTT.

V gene TRBV3-1 (or the pseudogene TRBV3-2) combines with J gene TRBJ1-3, with D perhaps matching TRBD1 (6 bases). CDR3 size: 14 residues. CDR1 is LGHDT, CDR2 YNNKEL, per germline (reference sequence). V lost 5 bases to trimming and J lost 0 bases, with 8 bases between them. DNA of the CDR3: TGTGCCAGCAGCAAGGACAGCTCTGGAAACACCATATATTTT. This encodes CASSKDSSGNTIYF.

This chain joins TRBV2 and TRBJ1-4, with 7 bases aligning to TRBD1. V lost 2 bases, J lost 8 bases, and 8 bases stayed unmatched. CDR3 length: 15 residues. CDR1 and CDR2 (germline): SNHLY, FYNNEI. DNA for the CDR3: TGTGCCAGCAGTGAAACAACAGGGGCCCGGGAAAAACTGTTTTTT. It yields the protein CASSETTGAREKLFF.

The chain recombines TRBV19 with TRBJ2-1; unclear D gene. The CDR3 extends over 14 amino acids. V was pared by 0 bases and J by 12 bases, with 15 bases between. CDR1 LNHDA and CDR2 SQIVND come from the germline V gene (reference sequence). The DNA of the CDR3 is TGTGCCAGTAGTATAGATCGTCGCGCCGCCCGGCAGTTCTTC. It yields the protein CASSIDRRAARQFF.

The rearrangement joins TRBV7-9 to TRBJ1-5; 10 bases agree with TRBD1. The junction had 10 bases not matched to a gene; V was cut back by 4 bases and J by 4 bases. The CDR3 covers 17 residues. Germline lookup yields CDR1 SEHNR and CDR2 FQNEAQ (reference sequence). The CDR3 region is CASSSAVGTGANQPQHF. CDR3 sequence (DNA): TGTGCCAGCAGCTCTGCGGTTGGGACAGGGGCAAATCAGCCCCAGCATTTT.

The chain has TRBV5-6 and TRBJ2-3, with TRBD1 as a possible D gene (6 bases). Germline values: CDR1 SGHDT, CDR2 YYEEEE. Trimming took off 0 bases at V and 1 base at J, with 18 bases between the two ends. The CDR3 is 18 amino acids. DNA for the CDR3: TGTGCCAGCAGCTTGGGCTGGGGGCGCGGGTCGGGCACAGATACGCAGTATTTT. It yields the protein CASSLGWGRGSGTDTQYF.

This sequence joins TRBV2 and TRBJ2-2; possible D gene TRBD1, 6 bases. This CDR3 is 13 amino acids long. Germline CDR1 SNHLY, CDR2 FYNNEI. Trimming cost V 6 bases and J 4 bases, with 9 bases left between them. The CDR3 DNA follows: TGTGCCAGCAGGGCAGGGGTCACCGGGGAGCTGTTTTTT. It codes for CASRAGVTGELFF. The full variable domain, with the rest looked up from reference TRBV2 and TRBJ2-2, is EPEVTQTPSHQVTQMGQEVILRCVPISNHLYFYWYRQILGQKVEFLVSFYNNEISEKSEIFDDQFSVERPDGSNFTLKIRSTKLEDSAMYFCASRAGVTGELFFGEGSRLTVL.

This chain links TRBV6-6 with TRBJ2-3; 13 bases map to TRBD2. This CDR3 comprises 16 residues. Germline V gene lookup returns CDR1 MNHNY and CDR2 SVGAGI (reference sequence). Trimming took 6 bases from V and 4 from J; bases not matched to a gene: 7. CDR3 DNA sequence: TGTGCCAGCAGCCGACTAGCGGGGGGTAGGGCAGATACGCAGTATTTT. This encodes CASSRLAGGRADTQYF.